Below, 31 T cell receptor beta chains from the same sample are listed, as sequenced in a study of blood T cell repertoires in COVID-19 (dated by TCRdb to the early 2020s). Receptor libraries were prepared by the immunoSEQ multiplex PCR assay. TCRdb stores this immuneACCESS table with in-frame sequences only. Part of the clones is absent; in the studies checked, under half of the shortfall reflects unresolved V genes, and no reason is known for the rest. The sample table holds a few hundred thousand clones, of which approximately 86% were seen once. The biggest ten clones account for about 1.5% of the sample. The specimen sequenced was PBMCs or T cells enriched from blood (not recorded which). The receptors were gathered from a woman aged 45 to 65 who had recovered from COVID-19.

The genes are TRBV5-4 and TRBJ2-7, with a weak D call TRBD2 (6 bases). Trimming removed 3 bases from V and 6 bases from J, with 16 bases in between. The CDR3 extends over 14 amino acids. CDR1 is SGHNT and CDR2 is YYREEE in the germline V gene (reference sequence). CDR3 residues: CASSSGLTGIEQYF. The CDR3 DNA reads as TGTGCCAGCAGCTCCGGACTAACGGGTATCGAGCAGTACTTC.

This sequence joins TRBV15 and TRBJ1-1; possible D gene TRBD1, 6 bases. Trimming took off 1 base at V and 0 bases at J, with 12 bases between the two ends. The CDR3 spans 16 residues. Germline CDR1 and CDR2: LNHNV and YYDKDF (reference sequence). CDR3 amino acids: CATSRGGGGLNTEAFF. The CDR3 DNA follows: TGTGCCACCAGCAGAGGGGGAGGGGGATTGAACACTGAAGCTTTCTTT.

CDR3 loop: CASSGQLYNEQFF. CDR3 DNA: TGTGCCAGCTCAGGCCAGCTTTACAATGAGCAGTTCTTC. This chain connects TRBV6-5 to TRBJ2-1; D unclear. Germline CDR1 reads MNHEY; CDR2 reads SVGAGI. CDR3 size: 13 residues. V lost 8 bases and J lost 4, with 12 bases in between.

The chain combines TRBV7-9 with TRBJ1-2; 8 bases fit TRBD1. Germline loops: CDR1 SEHNR, CDR2 FQNEAQ (reference sequence). Losses at the gene ends were 0 bases for V and 3 bases for J; bases not matched to a gene: 3. The CDR3 totals 15 residues. The CDR3 nucleotides read TGTGCCAGCAGCTTAGCCGCAGGGGGCGACTATGGCTACACCTTC. It specifies CASSLAAGGDYGYTF.

The V gene is TRBV18, the J gene TRBJ2-6; D is perhaps TRBD1 (6 bases). The V end lost 5 bases, the J end lost 0 bases, and 8 bases lay between the germline ends. This CDR3 is 15 amino acids long. Looked up from germline, CDR1 is KGHSH and CDR2 is LQKENI. CDR3 coding DNA: TGTGCCAGCTCAGAAGGGGGCTCTGGGGCCAACGTCCTGACTTTC. This sequence encodes CASSEGGSGANVLTF.

The V and J genes are TRBV28 and TRBJ1-2, with TRBD1 matching over 7 bases. This CDR3 has 12 residues. CDR1 and CDR2 from the germline V gene are MDHEN and SYDVKM. V trimming: 6 bases; J trimming: 10 bases; junction bases outside the gene matches: 8. CDR3 nucleotide sequence: TGTGCCAGCAGGGGCCGACAGGGTTTCTACACCTTC. It specifies CASRGRQGFYTF.

This clone was observed a few times. The J gene is TRBJ2-3, the V gene TRBV19, with 8 bases aligning to TRBD1. The trim removed 3 bases at V and 7 bases at J, leaving 6 bases unmatched. This CDR3 has 14 amino acids. From germline, CDR1 is LNHDA and CDR2 SQIVND (reference sequence). For the CDR3, the DNA is TGTGCCAGTAGTATCCAGGGGGCTGTAAATACGCAGTATTTT. This gives the protein CASSIQGAVNTQYF.

The genes are TRBV5-1 and TRBJ1-1; D perhaps matches TRBD1 (5 bases). In germline, CDR1 is SGHRS, CDR2 YFSETQ. The germline V and J ends were trimmed by 4 bases and 7 bases, with 17 bases remaining between them. The CDR3 is 14 amino acids. The CDR3 here is CASSTQTEAHEAFF. The CDR3, as DNA: TGCGCCAGCAGCACACAGACAGAAGCCCATGAAGCTTTCTTT.

This clone came up a few times. The chain recombines TRBV5-5 with TRBJ2-1; perhaps TRBD2 as D (6 bases). V lost 4 bases, J lost 10 bases, and 24 bases lay in between. Germline V gives CDR1 SGHKS, CDR2 YYEKEE (reference sequence). CDR3 length: 16 residues. The CDR3 nucleotides read TGTGCCAGCAGCGGGGGGACTCCCAATCTGGGAGTGGAGCAGTTCTTC. It translates to CASSGGTPNLGVEQFF. The complete variable domain, with remaining parts taken from reference TRBV5-5 and TRBJ2-1, reads DAGVTQSPTHLIKTRGQQVTLRCSPISGHKSVSWYQQVLGQGPQFIFQYYEKEERGRGNFPDRFSARQFPNYSSELNVNALLLGDSALYLCASSGGTPNLGVEQFFGPGTRLTVL.

The chain is built from TRBV18 and TRBJ2-4; 7 bases agree with TRBD1. Trimming cost V 3 bases and J 0 bases; bases outside gene matches: 14. Germline V gene lookup returns CDR1 KGHSH and CDR2 LQKENI. The CDR3 has 19 amino acids. The DNA for the CDR3 is TGTGCCAGCTCACCCAACCAGGGGGTCAGCCCTATAGCCAAAAACATTCAGTACTTC. Translated: CASSPNQGVSPIAKNIQYF.

The V gene is TRBV6-5, the J gene TRBJ1-1; D might be TRBD1 (6 bases). Trimming shortened V by 4 bases and J by 4 bases, and 19 bases separated the two germline ends. CDR3 length: 16 residues. Germline values: CDR1 MNHEY, CDR2 SVGAGI. The CDR3 here is CASSFKTGKTFTEAFF. The CDR3 region has the DNA TGTGCCAGCAGTTTCAAAACAGGGAAGACCTTCACTGAAGCTTTCTTT.

The J gene is TRBJ2-3, the V gene TRBV19; 10 bases align to TRBD2. J was trimmed by 5 bases and V by 5 bases; bases with no gene match: 7. The CDR3 totals 15 residues. Germline V gene sequence: CDR1 LNHDA, CDR2 SQIVND (reference sequence). The CDR3, as DNA: TGTGCCAGTAGTCTCCTAGCGGGAGCTGGAGATACGCAGTATTTT. It is translated as CASSLLAGAGDTQYF.

J is TRBJ2-7 and V is TRBV16; possible D gene TRBD1, 5 bases. The CDR3 consists of 15 residues. V lost 2 bases, J lost 2 bases, and 13 bases lay in between. The germline gives CDR1 KGHSY, CDR2 FQNENV. The chain's CDR3 is CASSQGAGRAYEQYF. CDR3 DNA sequence: TGTGCCAGCAGCCAAGGGGCAGGGCGCGCCTACGAGCAGTACTTC.

This sequence joins TRBV28 and TRBJ2-3, with 7 bases identical to TRBD2. Germline CDR1 and CDR2: MDHEN and SYDVKM. The V gene end was trimmed by 5 bases and the J gene end by 0 bases; junction bases not matched to a gene: 5. This CDR3 is built from 15 residues. The CDR3 loop reads CASSPSGTSTDTQYF. The DNA of the CDR3 is TGTGCCAGCAGTCCTAGCGGTACTAGCACAGATACGCAGTATTTT.

V gene TRBV29-1 combines with J gene TRBJ1-1, with no clear D. The CDR3 spans 11 residues. V shed 0 bases and J shed 8 bases, with 7 bases lying between them. Looked up from germline, CDR1 is SQVTM and CDR2 is ANQGSEA. The CDR3 DNA reads as TGCAGCGTTGAAGAAAGTCAGGAAGCTTTCTTT. It is translated as CSVEESQEAFF.

V is TRBV7-6 and J is TRBJ2-7; 12 bases map to TRBD1. Germline CDR1 and CDR2: SGHVS and FNYEAQ. V shed 5 bases and J 0 bases; nucleotides not matched to a gene: 8. The CDR3 is 17 residues long. This CDR3 reads CASSPGTGGLSSYEQYF. DNA of the CDR3: TGTGCCAGCAGCCCGGGGACAGGGGGCCTAAGCTCCTACGAGCAGTACTTC.

This chain connects TRBV29-1 to TRBJ2-6, with a possible D match to TRBD1 (5 bases). The germline gives CDR1 SQVTM, CDR2 ANQGSEA. V was shortened by 6 bases and J by 0 bases, with 9 bases between the two germline ends. This CDR3 has 14 amino acids. CDR3 region: CSVRQNSGANVLTF. The CDR3 coding sequence is TGCAGCGTCCGACAGAACTCTGGGGCCAACGTCCTGACTTTC.

The V call is TRBV5-5, the J call TRBJ1-1, with a weak D call TRBD1 (5 bases). The CDR3 spans 15 residues. Trimming removed 2 bases at V and 1 base at J, with 12 bases between. Germline V gene sequence: CDR1 SGHKS, CDR2 YYEKEE (reference sequence). CDR3 sequence (DNA): TGTGCCAGCAGCTTATGGGGCGCTGGGAACACTGAAGCTTTCTTT. It codes for CASSLWGAGNTEAFF. Using reference TRBV5-5 and TRBJ1-1 for the parts outside the CDR3, the full variable domain is DAGVTQSPTHLIKTRGQQVTLRCSPISGHKSVSWYQQVLGQGPQFIFQYYEKEERGRGNFPDRFSARQFPNYSSELNVNALLLGDSALYLCASSLWGAGNTEAFFGQGTRLTVV.

The chain links TRBV25-1 to TRBJ2-1; 14 positions agree with TRBD2. This CDR3 is built from 17 residues. V gave up 5 bases and J gave up 9 bases; unmatched junction bases: 12. CDR1 is MGHDK, CDR2 SYGVNS, per germline. The CDR3 nucleotides read TGTGCCAGCAGTCCGCATGAGGGACTAGCGGGAGTTGTTGAGCAGTTCTTC. As protein: CASSPHEGLAGVVEQFF. The whole variable domain, remainder taken from reference TRBV25-1 and TRBJ2-1, is EADIYQTPRYLVIGTGKKITLECSQTMGHDKMYWYQQDPGMELHLIHYSYGVNSTEKGDLSSESTVSRIRTEHFPLTLESARPSHTSQYLCASSPHEGLAGVVEQFFGPGTRLTVL.

This rearrangement joins TRBV7-2 to TRBJ2-1, with 11 bases that match TRBD2. The germline V gene has CDR1 SGHTA and CDR2 FQGNSA. This CDR3 spans 19 amino acids. V lost 4 bases, J lost 4 bases, and 15 bases stayed unmatched. CDR3 protein: CASSSSGTSGKGRYNEQFF. Here the CDR3 DNA reads TGTGCCAGCAGCTCCTCCGGGACTAGCGGTAAGGGGCGATACAATGAGCAGTTCTTC.

The chain recombines TRBV4-1 with TRBJ1-1; 8 nucleotides match TRBD1. There are 15 residues in the CDR3. Germline V lookup: CDR1 MGHRA, CDR2 YSYEKL. V trimming: 3 bases; J trimming: 4 bases; junction bases outside the gene matches: 7. The chain's CDR3 is CASSHNIGQGTEAFF. The CDR3 DNA follows: TGCGCCAGCAGCCACAATATCGGACAGGGCACTGAAGCTTTCTTT.

The CDR3 DNA reads as TGTGCCAGCAGTGGACCTAGCGGGGCGACCTACGAGCAGTACTTC. This translates into CASSGPSGATYEQYF. V and J are TRBV25-1 and TRBJ2-7; 9 bases align to TRBD2. With V trimmed by 4 bases and J by 2 bases, 6 bases remained unmatched. The germline CDR1 and CDR2 sequences are MGHDK and SYGVNS. The CDR3 totals 15 residues.

This clone was recorded at least ten times. This chain connects TRBV15 to TRBJ1-5, with D maybe TRBD1 (6 bases). Trimming took 3 bases from V and 6 from J, leaving 27 bases between them. The germline CDR1 and CDR2 sequences are LNHNV and YYDKDF (reference sequence). The CDR3 is made up of 19 amino acids. CDR3 coding DNA: TGTGCCACCAGCAGCGTAACCAGAGATGGACAGTTAGGGGCTCAGCCCCAGCATTTT. Residues: CATSSVTRDGQLGAQPQHF. The entire variable domain, with the rest obtained from reference TRBV15 and TRBJ1-5, is as follows: DAMVIQNPRYQVTQFGKPVTLSCSQTLNHNVMYWYQQKSSQAPKLLFHYYDKDFNNEADTPDNFQSRRPNTSFCFLDIRSPGLGDTAMYLCATSSVTRDGQLGAQPQHFGDGTRLSIL.

The chain joins TRBV2 to TRBJ1-6; TRBD1 might be the D (5 bases). The CDR3 spans 16 residues. V lost 2 bases and J lost 7, with 15 bases in between. Germline V gene sequence: CDR1 SNHLY, CDR2 FYNNEI. CDR3 amino acids: CASSERTNSNNSPLHF. The CDR3, as DNA: TGTGCCAGCAGTGAACGGACAAACTCAAACAATTCACCCCTCCACTTT.

CDR3 loop: CASSVAIPADTQYF. Here the CDR3 DNA reads TGTGCCAGCAGCGTAGCGATTCCCGCGGATACGCAGTATTTT. The chain uses TRBV9 and TRBJ2-3; no reliable D call. The CDR3 length is 14 residues. The V end was cut by 0 bases, the J end by 6 bases, with 11 bases between. Germline V gives CDR1 SGDLS, CDR2 YYNGEE.

The chain combines TRBV11-2 with TRBJ2-1, with 12 nucleotides matching TRBD2. The germline V gene encodes CDR1 SGHAT and CDR2 FQNNGV. Trimming took 4 bases from V and 6 from J; bases not matched to a gene: 7. This CDR3 has 16 residues. CDR3 coding DNA: TGTGCCAGCAGCTGGACCGCGGGACTAGCGGGCAATGAGCAGTTCTTC. The encoded protein is CASSWTAGLAGNEQFF. Based on the CDR3 plus reference TRBV11-2 and TRBJ2-1, the full variable domain is EAGVAQSPRYKIIEKRQSVAFWCNPISGHATLYWYQQILGQGPKLLIQFQNNGVVDDSQLPKDRFSAERLKGVDSTLKIQPAKLEDSAVYLCASSWTAGLAGNEQFFGPGTRLTVL.

The rearrangement links TRBV12-3 or TRBV12-4 to TRBJ2-7, with 9 bases fitting TRBD2. J lost 5 bases, V lost 6 bases, and 5 bases had no gene match. The CDR3 is 13 amino acids. CDR3 in DNA: TGTGCCAGCAGGCGTAGCGGGAGACACGAGCAGTACTTC. It translates to CASRRSGRHEQYF.

This chain uses TRBV7-9 with TRBJ1-2; maybe TRBD1 (6 bases). Germline V gene lookup returns CDR1 SEHNR and CDR2 FQNEAQ (reference sequence). The CDR3 is 16 amino acids. Trimming took 5 bases from V and 1 from J, leaving 17 bases between them. The CDR3 loop is CASSPPTGPHNYGYTF. The CDR3 DNA sequence: TGTGCCAGCAGCCCCCCGACAGGTCCTCATAACTATGGCTACACCTTC. Drawing the rest from reference TRBV7-9 and TRBJ1-2, the complete variable domain is DTGVSQNPRHKITKRGQNVTFRCDPISEHNRLYWYRQTLGQGPEFLTYFQNEAQLEKSRLLSDRFSAERPKGSFSTLEIQRTEQGDSAMYLCASSPPTGPHNYGYTFGSGTRLTVV.

V gene TRBV7-9 combines with J gene TRBJ2-5; no clear D. The CDR3 is 13 residues long. Deletions cut 5 bases from V and 2 bases from J, with 9 bases between. Germline V lookup: CDR1 SEHNR, CDR2 FQNEAQ (reference sequence). CDR3 region: CASSPPVQETQYF. In DNA form, the CDR3 reads TGTGCCAGCAGCCCCCCTGTACAAGAGACCCAGTACTTC.

The rearrangement joins TRBV2 to TRBJ1-5; D might be TRBD1 (6 bases). CDR1 and CDR2 (germline): SNHLY, FYNNEI. The CDR3 loop spans 15 amino acids. The V and J ends lost 0 bases and 4 bases respectively, with 10 bases between them. CDR3 protein: CASSEAAGENQPQHF. CDR3 sequence (DNA): TGTGCCAGCAGTGAAGCGGCAGGGGAAAATCAGCCCCAGCATTTT.

The gene calls are TRBV9 and TRBJ1-6; the D is unclear. The CDR3 is 12 amino acids. The germline V gene has CDR1 SGDLS and CDR2 YYNGEE. V gave up 7 bases and J gave up 7 bases, with 9 bases separating them. CDR3 sequence: CASGRENSPLHF. CDR3 bases: TGTGCCAGCGGGCGGGAGAATTCACCCCTCCACTTT. The full variable domain, completed using reference TRBV9 and TRBJ1-6, is DSGVTQTPKHLITATGQRVTLRCSPRSGDLSVYWYQQSLDQGLQFLIQYYNGEERAKGNILERFSAQQFPDLHSELNLSSLELGDSALYFCASGRENSPLHFGNGTRLTVT.